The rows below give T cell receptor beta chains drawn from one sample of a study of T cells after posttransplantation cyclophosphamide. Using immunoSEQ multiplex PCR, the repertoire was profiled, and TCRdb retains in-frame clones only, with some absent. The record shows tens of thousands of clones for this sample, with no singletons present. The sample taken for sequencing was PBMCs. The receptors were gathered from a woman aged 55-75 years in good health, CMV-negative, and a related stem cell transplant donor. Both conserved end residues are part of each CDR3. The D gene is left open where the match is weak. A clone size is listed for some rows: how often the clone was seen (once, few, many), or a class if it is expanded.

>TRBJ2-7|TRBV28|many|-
TGTGCCAGCAGTGAGGACAGAAGCTCCTACGAGCAGTACTTC
CASSEDRSSYEQYF
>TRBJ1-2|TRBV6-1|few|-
TGTGCCAGCATTCTCCCTCAGGAGGGTCGCTACACCTTC
CASILPQEGRYTF
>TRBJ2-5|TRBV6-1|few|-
TGTGCCAGCAGTGACAGGAGCGAGACCCAGTACTTC
CASSDRSETQYF
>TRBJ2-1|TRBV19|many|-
TGTGCCAGTAGTATCTCTAGGGGGAGTGGGCAGTTCTTC
CASSISRGSGQFF
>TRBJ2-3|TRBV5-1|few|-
TGCGCCAGCAGCTTGGGCGGGGATCGCACAGATACGCAGTATTTT
CASSLGGDRTDTQYF
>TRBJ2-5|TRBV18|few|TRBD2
TGTGCCAGCTCACCCCCTAGCGGGATAAGTGAGACCCAGTACTTC
CASSPPSGISETQYF
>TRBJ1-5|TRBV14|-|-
TGTGCCAGCAGCCAAGCTGACAGAAATCAGCCCCAGCATTTT
CASSQADRNQPQHF
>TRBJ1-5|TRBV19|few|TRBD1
TGTGCCACAAAAAGGGGAACAGGGGGTGGACAGCCCCAGCATTTT
CATKRGTGGGQPQHF
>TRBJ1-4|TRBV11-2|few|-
TGTGCCAGCACCGCGGGGGACGAAAAACTGTTTTTT
CASTAGDEKLFF
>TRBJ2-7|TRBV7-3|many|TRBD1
TGTGCCAGCAGCTCCGGGACAGGGAGAGAGCAGTACTTC
CASSSGTGREQYF
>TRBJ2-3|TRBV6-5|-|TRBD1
TGTGCCAGCAGTTACTCGGGGACAGGGGGCGCGGATACGCAGTATTTT
CASSYSGTGGADTQYF
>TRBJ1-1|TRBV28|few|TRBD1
TGTGCCAGCAGACCCGGACAGGGGGCGAACACTGAAGCTTTCTTT
CASRPGQGANTEAFF
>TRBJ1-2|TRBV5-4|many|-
TGTGCCAGCAGCTTGATTAGAGGGGACTATGGCTACACCTTC
CASSLIRGDYGYTF
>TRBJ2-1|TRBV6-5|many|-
TGTGCCAGCAAGGCAGGCGAAACCTACAATGAGCAGTTCTTC
CASKAGETYNEQFF
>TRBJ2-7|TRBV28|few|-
TGTGCCAGCCATTCTCCAGGTAGGAATTTCTACGAGCAGTACTTC
CASHSPGRNFYEQYF
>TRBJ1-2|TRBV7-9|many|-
TGTGCCAGCAGCTTGACAGGATCCTATGGCTACACCTTC
CASSLTGSYGYTF
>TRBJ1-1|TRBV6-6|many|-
TGTGCCAGCAAGGCAGGTCGTCAGACTGAAGCTTTCTTT
CASKAGRQTEAFF
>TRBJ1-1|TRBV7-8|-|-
TGTGCCAGCAGCTTACCCTCCGGCGGAGTTGAAGCTTTCTTT
CASSLPSGGVEAFF
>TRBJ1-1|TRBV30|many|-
TGTGCCTGGAGTACGGGTGGCAGTGAAGCTTTCTTT
CAWSTGGSEAFF
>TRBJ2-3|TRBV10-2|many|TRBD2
TGCGCCAGCACTATTAGCGGGCGTACAGATACGCAGTATTTT
CASTISGRTDTQYF
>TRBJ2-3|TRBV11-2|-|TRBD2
TGTGCCAGCAGCAGGCGGCAGACTAGCGGGATTTCCTTGGATACGCAGTATTTT
CASSRRQTSGISLDTQYF
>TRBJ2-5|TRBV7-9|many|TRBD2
TGTGCCAGCAGCCCGGGACTAGCGGGAGGGCGAGAGACCCAGTACTTC
CASSPGLAGGRETQYF
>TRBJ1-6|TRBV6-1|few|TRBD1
TGTGCCAGCAGGAAAGAGGGGGCTAGGTCACCCCTCCACTTT
CASRKEGARSPLHF
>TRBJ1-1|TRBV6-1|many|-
TGTGCCACTAAACGAGGGGTCGGTGAAGCTTTCTTT
CATKRGVGEAFF
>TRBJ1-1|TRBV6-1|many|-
TGTGCCAGCAGACGGGGGACGAACGCTGAAGCTTTCTTT
CASRRGTNAEAFF
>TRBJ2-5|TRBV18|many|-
TGTGCCAGCTCCCGGGTAGGACTCATTGGAGAGACCCAGTACTTC
CASSRVGLIGETQYF
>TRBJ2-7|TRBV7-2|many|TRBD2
TGTGCCAGCAGCTTAACAGTGGGAGCGGGGGGAGGCGAGCAGTACTTC
CASSLTVGAGGGEQYF
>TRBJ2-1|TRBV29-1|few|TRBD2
TGCAGCGCCAAAAGAGCGGGGTTGAACGATGAGCAGTTCTTC
CSAKRAGLNDEQFF
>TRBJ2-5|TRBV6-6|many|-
TGTGCCAGCAGTACGAAGCGGGCCCAAGAGACCCAGTACTTC
CASSTKRAQETQYF
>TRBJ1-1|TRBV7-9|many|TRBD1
TGTGCCAGCAGCTTAGTACAGGGGACTGAAGCTTTCTTT
CASSLVQGTEAFF
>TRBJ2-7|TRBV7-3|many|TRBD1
TGTGCCAGCAGCTTCGACAGGGGTAGCTACGAGCAGTACTTC
CASSFDRGSYEQYF
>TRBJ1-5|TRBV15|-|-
TGTGCCACCAGCAGAGACAGGACAGAGAATCAGCCCCAGCATTTT
CATSRDRTENQPQHF
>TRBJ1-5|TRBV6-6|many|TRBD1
TGTGCCAGCAGTTACTCGACAGGGGGGAATCAGCCCCAGCATTTT
CASSYSTGGNQPQHF
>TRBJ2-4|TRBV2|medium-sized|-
TGTGCCAGCACTGAAGACAGCGCCAAAAACATTCAGTACTTC
CASTEDSAKNIQYF
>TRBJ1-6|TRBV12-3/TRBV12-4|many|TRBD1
TGTGCCAGCAGTTTAGGGACAGGGCCTAATTCACCCCTCCACTTT
CASSLGTGPNSPLHF
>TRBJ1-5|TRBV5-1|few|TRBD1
TGCGCCAGCAGCTCGGGACAGGGAGGTCAGCCCCAGCATTTT
CASSSGQGGQPQHF
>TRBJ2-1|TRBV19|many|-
TGTGCCAGTAGTCCCTACTCCGACAATGAGCAGTTCTTC
CASSPYSDNEQFF
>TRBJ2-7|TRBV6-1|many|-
TGTGCCAGCAGTGTCACGGGCAGCGGCCCGGGGTACTTC
CASSVTGSGPGYF
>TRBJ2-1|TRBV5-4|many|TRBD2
TGTGCCAGCAGCTCGACCTCGCTAGCGGGAGGGGCCTACAATGAGCAGTTCTTC
CASSSTSLAGGAYNEQFF
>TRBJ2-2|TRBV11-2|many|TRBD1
TGTGCCAGCAGCTTAGATCTGGACAGGGGGGGGGAGCTGTTTTTT
CASSLDLDRGGELFF
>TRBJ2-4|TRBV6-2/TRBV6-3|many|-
TGTGCCAGCAGCCCAGGACAGTCTGCCAAAAACATTCAGTACTTC
CASSPGQSAKNIQYF
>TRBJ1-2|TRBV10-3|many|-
TGTGCCGCGGGGGATGGGATTTCCTATGGCTACACCTTC
CAAGDGISYGYTF
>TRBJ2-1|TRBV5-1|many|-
TGCGCCAGCAGCTTGGGAGGATGGGGCAATAATGAGCAGTTCTTC
CASSLGGWGNNEQFF
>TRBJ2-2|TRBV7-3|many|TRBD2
TGTGCCAGCAGCTTACAAGCGGGAGGGCCTGGGGAGCTGTTTTTT
CASSLQAGGPGELFF
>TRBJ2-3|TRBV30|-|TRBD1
TGTGCCTGGGCCCCCGGGACAGGGGAACAGTATTTT
CAWAPGTGEQYF
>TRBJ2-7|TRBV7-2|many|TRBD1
TGTGCCAGCAGCTTCTATTGGACAGGGAATGTCGAGCAGTACTTC
CASSFYWTGNVEQYF
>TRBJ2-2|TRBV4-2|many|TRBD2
TGTGCCAGCAGCCCTGATAGCGGGAGCGTGGGGGAGCTGTTTTTT
CASSPDSGSVGELFF
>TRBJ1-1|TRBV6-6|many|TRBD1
TGTGCCAGCAGTTACCCTACAGGGGGCTGGGACACTGAAGCTTTCTTT
CASSYPTGGWDTEAFF
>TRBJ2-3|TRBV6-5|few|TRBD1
TGTGCCAGCAGCCGGGACAGGGGTTCGCAGTATTTT
CASSRDRGSQYF
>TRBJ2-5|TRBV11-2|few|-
TGTGCCAGCAGTTCCGGGCCTAGCGTGGGGACCCAGTACTTC
CASSSGPSVGTQYF
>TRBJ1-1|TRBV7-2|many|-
TGTGCCAGCAGCTTCCCAGGGGTGAACACTGAAGCTTTCTTT
CASSFPGVNTEAFF
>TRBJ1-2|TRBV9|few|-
TGTGCCAGCAGCGCGGAGGGGGGGTATTCTGGGGGCTACACCTTC
CASSAEGGYSGGYTF
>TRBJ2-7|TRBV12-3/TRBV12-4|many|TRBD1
TGTGCCAGCAGTTTATTAGGGGGCGCGGACGAGCAGTACTTC
CASSLLGGADEQYF
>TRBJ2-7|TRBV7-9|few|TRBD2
TGTGCCAGCAGCTTAGCCACTAGCGGGAGAAGGTACTTC
CASSLATSGRRYF
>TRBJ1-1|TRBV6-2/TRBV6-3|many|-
TGTGCCAGCAGTTTAGCCCTCTCTGACGGAGGTGCTTTCTTT
CASSLALSDGGAFF
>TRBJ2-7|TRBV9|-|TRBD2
TGTGCCAGCAGCATAAACGGCGAGCGGGAGGGTTACGAGCAGTACTTC
CASSINGEREGYEQYF
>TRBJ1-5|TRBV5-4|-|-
TGTGCCAGCAGCAACGGGCCGGGGGATAATCAGCCCCAGCATTTT
CASSNGPGDNQPQHF
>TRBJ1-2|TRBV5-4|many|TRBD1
TGTGCCAGCAGCGCGACAGGGACGGGTGACTATGGCTACACCTTC
CASSATGTGDYGYTF
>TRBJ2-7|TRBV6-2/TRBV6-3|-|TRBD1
TGTGCCAGCAGGGGGACAGCACCTATCGAGCAGTACTTC
CASRGTAPIEQYF
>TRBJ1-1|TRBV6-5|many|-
TGTGCCAGCAGTTACTTGGCGGCTTTTGAAGCTTTCTTT
CASSYLAAFEAFF